What follows are 8 T cell receptor beta chains derived from one specimen sequenced in a study of identical twins. MiXCR, applied by TCRdb to the 5' RACE reads, yields one record per CDR3 protein. This sample yields 300,000 to 350,000 distinct CDR3 sequences, of which 9% to 15% are seen a single time; approximately 7.5% belongs to the top ten. This sample also belongs to another study, concerning yellow fever vaccine responses in identical twins.

The sequenced sample consisted of CD8+ T cells sorted from blood. The receptors come from a young woman in good health.

This chain uses TRBV7-8 with TRBJ2-5; D is perhaps TRBD2 (7 bases). V was pared by 7 bases and J by 4 bases, with 19 bases between. The CDR3 has 15 residues. Looked up from germline, CDR1 is SGHVS and CDR2 is FQNEAQ. The CDR3 reads CASTRWGGRRETQYF. CDR3 nucleotide sequence: TGTGCCAGCACCCGATGGGGGGGCCGGAGAGAGACCCAGTACTTC.

The table lists this clonotype with many counts. This chain uses TRBV12-3 or TRBV12-4 with TRBJ1-3, with D uncertain. This CDR3 region has 15 residues. Trimming cost V 6 bases and J 4 bases, with 16 bases left between them. CDR3 sequence (DNA): TGTGCCAGCAGCCAAAGCGGAACTATCGGAAACACCATATATTTT. This translates into CASSQSGTIGNTIYF.

This clonotype was counted many times. This rearrangement joins TRBV15 to TRBJ2-2, with a weak D call TRBD2 (5 bases). Germline CDR1 is LNHNV and CDR2 is YYDKDF (reference sequence). The length of the CDR3 is 16 residues. Trimming removed 4 bases at V and 5 bases at J, with 17 bases between. The CDR3 DNA is TGTGCCACCAGCACAGGTTCTGGGAGAGGAACCGGGGAGCTGTTTTTT. Protein: CATSTGSGRGTGELFF.

The V and J genes are TRBV7-9 and TRBJ2-1; 7 bases are shared with TRBD2. Germline V lookup: CDR1 SEHNR, CDR2 FQNEAQ (reference sequence). The junction had 9 bases not matched to a gene; V was cut back by 5 bases and J by 8 bases. The CDR3 sequence is 14 residues long. The CDR3 reads CASSTRGGGDEQFF. CDR3 coding DNA: TGTGCCAGCAGCACCCGAGGCGGGGGAGATGAGCAGTTCTTC.

The chain has TRBV10-3 and TRBJ2-7; D may be TRBD2 (6 bases). V was clipped by 6 bases and J by 2 bases, with 14 bases between them. The CDR3 is 14 amino acids. Germline lookup yields CDR1 ENHRY and CDR2 SYGVKD. Here the CDR3 DNA reads TGTGCCATCAGCGACCCCGGGGGAACCTACGAGCAGTACGTC. Residues: CAISDPGGTYEQYV.

In this sample, this clonotype turned up a few times. The rearrangement links TRBV18 to TRBJ2-7, with D possibly matching TRBD2 (6 bases). The germline V gene encodes CDR1 KGHSH and CDR2 LQKENI. V lost 4 bases, J lost 6 bases, and 19 bases lay in between. This CDR3 region has 15 residues. The CDR3 sequence: CASSRRLVAAREQYF. CDR3 bases: TGTGCCAGCTCACGACGACTAGTGGCGGCACGCGAGCAGTACTTC.

The chain recombines TRBV28 with TRBJ2-1; TRBD2 matches 7 bases. The ends lost 10 bases at V and 2 bases at J; junction bases unmatched: 11. Germline-derived CDR1 and CDR2 are MDHEN and SYDVKM. This CDR3 has 15 residues. CDR3 amino acids: CATLAVSQAYNEQFF. The CDR3 region has the DNA TGTGCCACCCTAGCGGTCAGTCAGGCCTACAATGAGCAGTTCTTC.

This sequence joins TRBV4-1 and TRBJ2-1; 8 positions match TRBD2. In germline, CDR1 is MGHRA, CDR2 YSYEKL. V shed 4 bases, J shed 7 bases, and the junction held 6 bases outside the gene matches. The CDR3 contains 14 residues. The CDR3 protein is CASSRQTSANEQFF. CDR3 in DNA: TGCGCCAGCAGCCGCCAGACTAGCGCGAATGAGCAGTTCTTC.